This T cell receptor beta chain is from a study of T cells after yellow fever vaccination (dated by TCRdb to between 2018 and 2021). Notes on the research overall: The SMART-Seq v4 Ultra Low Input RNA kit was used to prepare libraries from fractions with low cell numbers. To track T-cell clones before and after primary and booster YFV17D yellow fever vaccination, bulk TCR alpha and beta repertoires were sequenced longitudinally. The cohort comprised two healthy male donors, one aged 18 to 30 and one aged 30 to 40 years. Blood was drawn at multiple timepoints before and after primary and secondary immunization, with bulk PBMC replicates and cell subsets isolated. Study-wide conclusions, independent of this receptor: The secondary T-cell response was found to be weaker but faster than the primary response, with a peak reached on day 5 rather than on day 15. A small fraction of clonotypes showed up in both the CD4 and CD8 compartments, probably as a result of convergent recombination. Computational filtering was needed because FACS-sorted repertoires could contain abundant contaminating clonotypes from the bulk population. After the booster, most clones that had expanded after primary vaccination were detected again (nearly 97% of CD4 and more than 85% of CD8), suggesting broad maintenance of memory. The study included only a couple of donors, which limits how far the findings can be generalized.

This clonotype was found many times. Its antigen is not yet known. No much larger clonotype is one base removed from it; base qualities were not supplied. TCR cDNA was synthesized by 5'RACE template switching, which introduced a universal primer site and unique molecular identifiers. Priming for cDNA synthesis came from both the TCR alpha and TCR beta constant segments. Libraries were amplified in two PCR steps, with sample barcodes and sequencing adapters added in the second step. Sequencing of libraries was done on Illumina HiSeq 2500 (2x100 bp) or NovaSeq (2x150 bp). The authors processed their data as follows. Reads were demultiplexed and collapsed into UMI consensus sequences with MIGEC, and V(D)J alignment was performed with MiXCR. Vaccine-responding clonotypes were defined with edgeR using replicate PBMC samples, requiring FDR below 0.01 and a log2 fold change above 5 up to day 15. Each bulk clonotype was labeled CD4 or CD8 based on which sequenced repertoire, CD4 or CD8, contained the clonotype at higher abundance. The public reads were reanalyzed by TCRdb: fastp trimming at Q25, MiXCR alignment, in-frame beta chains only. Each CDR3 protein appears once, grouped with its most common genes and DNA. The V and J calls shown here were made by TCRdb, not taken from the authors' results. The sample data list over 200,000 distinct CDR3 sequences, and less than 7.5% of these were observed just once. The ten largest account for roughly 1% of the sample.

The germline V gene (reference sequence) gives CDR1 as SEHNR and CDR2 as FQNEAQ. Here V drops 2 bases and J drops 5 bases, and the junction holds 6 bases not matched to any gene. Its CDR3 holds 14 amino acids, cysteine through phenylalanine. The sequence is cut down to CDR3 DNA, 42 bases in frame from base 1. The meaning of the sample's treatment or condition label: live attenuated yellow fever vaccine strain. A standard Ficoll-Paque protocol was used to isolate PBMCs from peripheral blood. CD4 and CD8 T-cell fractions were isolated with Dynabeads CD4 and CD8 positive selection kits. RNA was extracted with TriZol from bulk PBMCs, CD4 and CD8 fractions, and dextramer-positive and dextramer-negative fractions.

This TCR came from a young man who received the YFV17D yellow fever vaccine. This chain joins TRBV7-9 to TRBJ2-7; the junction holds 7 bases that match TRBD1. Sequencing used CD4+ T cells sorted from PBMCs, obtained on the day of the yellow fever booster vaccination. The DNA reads TGTGCCAGCAGCTTAAGACAGGGTAGCCACGAGCAGTACTTC. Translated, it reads CASSLRQGSHEQYF.